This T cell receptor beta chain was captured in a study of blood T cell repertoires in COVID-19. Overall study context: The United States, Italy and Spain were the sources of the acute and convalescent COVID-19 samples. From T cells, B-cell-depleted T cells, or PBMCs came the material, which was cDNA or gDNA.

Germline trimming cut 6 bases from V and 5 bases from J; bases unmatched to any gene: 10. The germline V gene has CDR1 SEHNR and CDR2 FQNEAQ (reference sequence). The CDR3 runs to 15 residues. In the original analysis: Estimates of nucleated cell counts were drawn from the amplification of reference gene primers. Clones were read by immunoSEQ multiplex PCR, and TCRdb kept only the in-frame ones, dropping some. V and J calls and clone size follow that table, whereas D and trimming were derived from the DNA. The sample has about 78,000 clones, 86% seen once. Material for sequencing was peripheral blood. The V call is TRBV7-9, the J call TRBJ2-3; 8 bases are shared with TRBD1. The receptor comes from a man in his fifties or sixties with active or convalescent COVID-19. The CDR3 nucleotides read TGTGCCAGCAGTCCTGGACAGGGTCAGGTAGATACGCAGTATTTT. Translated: CASSPGQGQVDTQYF. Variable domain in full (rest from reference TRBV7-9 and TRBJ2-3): DTGVSQNPRHKITKRGQNVTFRCDPISEHNRLYWYRQTLGQGPEFLTYFQNEAQLEKSRLLSDRFSAERPKGSFSTLEIQRTEQGDSAMYLCASSPGQGQVDTQYFGPGTRLTVL.